These 24 T cell receptor beta chains were sequenced from one sample in a study of blood T cell repertoires in COVID-19. Clones were read by immunoSEQ multiplex PCR, and TCRdb kept only the in-frame ones, dropping some. This sample has fewer than 80,000 clones, with more than 65% found just once. Sequencing used peripheral blood. The source is a human donor in a cohort sampled during active COVID-19.

This clone was found a few times. V usage is TRBV7-2 and J usage is TRBJ2-3; D perhaps matches TRBD2 (6 bases). Trimming removed 6 bases from V and 0 bases from J, with 16 bases in between. The germline gives CDR1 SGHTA, CDR2 FQGNSA. The CDR3 has 16 amino acids. This CDR3 is CASSPPFAGSTDTQYF. The CDR3 DNA reads TGTGCCAGCAGTCCCCCCTTTGCGGGGAGCACAGATACGCAGTATTTT.

The CDR3 loop reads CASSYDGVTGANYGYTF. For the CDR3, the DNA is TGTGCCAGCAGTTATGACGGGGTGACAGGAGCTAACTATGGCTACACCTTC. J is TRBJ1-2 and V is TRBV6-2 or TRBV6-3, with D maybe TRBD1 (6 bases). The CDR3 spans 17 residues. Germline CDR1 MNHEY, CDR2 SVGEGT. Deletions cut 3 bases from V and 0 bases from J, with 17 bases between.

The J gene is TRBJ2-3, the V gene TRBV9, with 12 positions matching TRBD1. This CDR3 region has 18 residues. Per the germline V gene, CDR1 is SGDLS and CDR2 is YYNGEE. V lost 1 base and J lost 4; bases outside the gene matches: 10. Here the CDR3 DNA reads TGTGCCAGCAGCGTATCGGGACAGGGGGCCCGCGTCGCAGATACGCAGTATTTT. It encodes CASSVSGQGARVADTQYF.

The chain links TRBV3-1 (or the pseudogene TRBV3-2) to TRBJ2-3; possibly TRBD1 for D (6 bases). Germline V gene data show CDR1 as LGHDT and CDR2 as YNNKEL (reference sequence). The ends were cut back, 4 bases at V and 6 bases at J, with 14 bases in the middle. This CDR3 is 14 amino acids long. The chain's CDR3 is CASSPSGGLDTQYF. As DNA, the CDR3 is TGTGCCAGCAGCCCGTCTGGGGGCCTGGATACGCAGTATTTT.

This chain joins TRBV14 and TRBJ1-2; no clear D. Germline CDR1 and CDR2: SGHDN and FVKESK. Trimming took 4 bases from V and 7 from J, leaving 16 bases between them. The CDR3 covers 14 residues. CDR3 nucleotide sequence: TGTGCCAGCAGCCCTAATAACCGACCGGGTGGCTACACCTTC. It translates to CASSPNNRPGGYTF.

The chain uses TRBV4-2 and TRBJ2-1, with 9 nucleotides matching TRBD2. CDR1 and CDR2 (germline): LGHNA, YNFKEQ. The ends lost 1 base at V and 8 bases at J; junction bases unmatched: 12. The CDR3 runs 17 residues. The CDR3 spells CASSQVFSGGGGDEQFF. DNA for the CDR3: TGTGCCAGCAGCCAAGTGTTCAGTGGCGGGGGGGGCGATGAGCAGTTCTTC.

The chain combines TRBV5-4 with TRBJ2-1; a possible D gene is TRBD2 (7 bases). Germline values: CDR1 SGHNT, CDR2 YYREEE (reference sequence). This CDR3 has 15 residues. The V gene lost 4 bases and the J gene lost 3 bases, with 14 bases spanning the gap. DNA of the CDR3: TGTGCCAGCAGCCCGGGGGGCATCGGCTACAATGAGCAGTTCTTC. This encodes CASSPGGIGYNEQFF.

This clone was seen more than once but under ten times. This rearrangement joins TRBV18 to TRBJ2-5; no firm D call. Per germline, CDR1 KGHSH and CDR2 LQKENI. The CDR3 is 14 amino acids. Trimming removed 8 bases at V and 2 bases at J, with 15 bases between. CDR3 coding DNA: TGTGCCAGCACCTCCTCTAGAGAACAAGAGACCCAGTACTTC. Translating gives CASTSSREQETQYF.

V is TRBV6-2 or TRBV6-3 and J is TRBJ2-5; D might be TRBD2 (6 bases). This CDR3 region has 13 residues. The germline gives CDR1 MNHEY, CDR2 SVGEGT. With 6 bases removed from V and 4 bases from J, the gap between germline ends came to 12 bases. CDR3 region: CASSIGTGETQYF. CDR3 DNA: TGTGCCAGCAGCATAGGGACTGGAGAGACCCAGTACTTC.

The chain couples TRBV6-5 to TRBJ2-1, with TRBD2 matching over 8 bases. In germline, CDR1 is MNHEY, CDR2 SVGAGI. J gave up 5 bases and V 8 bases, and 5 bases lay outside the gene matches. This CDR3 spans 13 amino acids. CDR3 sequence reads: CASRGGGHNEQFF. The CDR3 bases are TGTGCCAGCCGGGGCGGGGGGCACAATGAGCAGTTCTTC.

The chain combines TRBV9 with TRBJ1-2; 7 bases align to TRBD1. Germline CDR1 is SGDLS and CDR2 is YYNGEE. V was pared by 0 bases and J by 4 bases, with 0 bases of the junction left unmatched. The length of the CDR3 is 13 residues. The CDR3, as DNA: TGTGCCAGCAGCGTAGCAGGGGGCTATGGCTACACCTTC. Amino acids: CASSVAGGYGYTF.

The chain combines TRBV2 with TRBJ2-1, with 10 bases matching TRBD2. CDR3 length: 14 residues. Germline V gene sequence: CDR1 SNHLY, CDR2 FYNNEI. V gave up 8 bases and J gave up 9 bases; unmatched junction bases: 10. Here the CDR3 reads CASHRAGGLGEQFF. CDR3 nucleotide sequence: TGTGCCAGCCACCGAGCGGGGGGGCTGGGTGAGCAGTTCTTC. The full variable domain, its missing parts supplied by reference TRBV2 and TRBJ2-1, is EPEVTQTPSHQVTQMGQEVILRCVPISNHLYFYWYRQILGQKVEFLVSFYNNEISEKSEIFDDQFSVERPDGSNFTLKIRSTKLEDSAMYFCASHRAGGLGEQFFGPGTRLTVL.

The chain carries TRBV2 and TRBJ1-4; TRBD1 agrees at 8 bases. The CDR3 has 18 amino acids. The germline gives CDR1 SNHLY, CDR2 FYNNEI. J lost 0 bases, V lost 3 bases, and 9 bases had no gene match. The DNA of the CDR3 is TGTGCCAGCAGTGAGGCTATTCCAGGGGGCGCAACTAATGAAAAACTGTTTTTT. It yields the protein CASSEAIPGGATNEKLFF.

This clone has just one count. This rearrangement joins TRBV30 to TRBJ1-6, with TRBD1 identical over 8 bases. V lost 1 base to trimming and J lost 7 bases; unmatched junction nucleotides: 9. The CDR3 is made up of 16 amino acids. Germline CDR1 is GTSNPN and CDR2 is SVGIG (reference sequence). Written as DNA, the CDR3 is TGTGCCTGGAGTGCACGACACACAGGGGGGAATTCACCCCTCCACTTT. It encodes CAWSARHTGGNSPLHF. Supplemented by reference TRBV30 and TRBJ1-6, the full variable domain reads SQTIHQWPATLVQPVGSPLSLECTVEGTSNPNLYWYRQAAGRGLQLLFYSVGIGQISSEVPQNLSASRPQDRQFILSSKKLLLSDSGFYLCAWSARHTGGNSPLHFGNGTRLTVT.

The V gene is TRBV30, the J gene TRBJ2-5; TRBD1 matches 8 bases. Looked up from germline, CDR1 is GTSNPN and CDR2 is SVGIG (reference sequence). The CDR3 consists of 15 residues. J lost 2 bases, V lost 2 bases, and 7 bases had no gene match. For the CDR3, the DNA is TGTGCCTGGAGTCCTAAGACAGGGGCTCAAGAGACCCAGTACTTC. Its protein product is CAWSPKTGAQETQYF.

The chain combines TRBV20-1 with TRBJ2-5; TRBD2 agrees at 11 bases. The CDR3 spans 14 residues. The trim removed 3 bases at V and 4 bases at J, leaving 4 bases unmatched. CDR1 and CDR2 from the germline V gene are DFQATT and SNEGSKA (reference sequence). CDR3 nucleotide sequence: TGCAGTGCTAGTCTACTAGCGGGGGTAGAGACCCAGTACTTC. This codes for CSASLLAGVETQYF.

This clone was counted between two and nine times. The chain recombines TRBV29-1 with TRBJ2-2, with 9 bases aligning to TRBD1. Germline V gives CDR1 SQVTM, CDR2 ANQGSEA. This CDR3 region has 15 residues. The ends lost 2 bases at V and 6 bases at J; junction bases unmatched: 7. CDR3 nucleotide sequence: TGCAGCGTTGAACCACAGGGGGCAAGGTCCGGGGAGCTGTTTTTT. Translating it yields CSVEPQGARSGELFF.

The chain combines TRBV30 with TRBJ1-3, with D tentatively TRBD1 (5 bases). This CDR3 contains 18 residues. Germline-derived CDR1 and CDR2 are GTSNPN and SVGIG (reference sequence). V lost 5 bases and J 0 bases, leaving 23 bases between the germline ends. CDR3 sequence (DNA): TGTGCCTGGTCCACTAAGCAGGGCCTACGCGACTCTGGAAACACCATATATTTT. Protein: CAWSTKQGLRDSGNTIYF.

The rearrangement uses TRBV4-2 and TRBJ1-1; TRBD1 is a possible D gene (5 bases). Germline CDR1 is LGHNA and CDR2 is YNFKEQ. Trimming shortened V by 0 bases and J by 1 base, and 9 bases separated the two germline ends. CDR3 length: 15 residues. The CDR3 DNA is TGTGCCAGCAGCCAAGATCCAGGGTGGAACACTGAAGCTTTCTTT. This sequence encodes CASSQDPGWNTEAFF.

The genes are TRBV5-4 and TRBJ2-7; no clear D gene. The CDR3 spans 13 residues. The germline V and J ends were trimmed by 2 bases and 0 bases, with 6 bases remaining between them. Germline values: CDR1 SGHNT, CDR2 YYREEE (reference sequence). CDR3 bases: TGTGCCAGCAGCTTCTATCTCTCCTACGAGCAGTACTTC. Translating it yields CASSFYLSYEQYF.

This clone is a singleton in its sample. V usage is TRBV7-8 and J usage is TRBJ2-7; D not certain. CDR1 and CDR2 (germline): SGHVS, FQNEAQ. The V end lost 5 bases, the J end lost 3 bases, and 5 bases lay between the germline ends. CDR3 length: 11 amino acids. The CDR3 DNA sequence: TGTGCCAGCAGCGACAACTACGAGCAGTACTTC. Amino acids: CASSDNYEQYF.

The CDR3 nucleotides read TGTGCCAGCAGCTTGGGGGCAGGAACCCTCTATGGCTACACCTTC. Residues: CASSLGAGTLYGYTF. The chain is built from TRBV5-6 and TRBJ1-2; D ambiguous. CDR3 size: 15 residues. V lost 0 bases to trimming and J lost 4 bases, with 13 bases between them. The germline gives CDR1 SGHDT, CDR2 YYEEEE.

The chain couples TRBV25-1 to TRBJ2-6, with D tentatively TRBD1 (6 bases). From germline, CDR1 is MGHDK and CDR2 SYGVNS. This CDR3 contains 15 residues. The V and J ends lost 5 bases and 2 bases respectively, with 10 bases between them. CDR3: CASSKDSAGANVLTF. CDR3 sequence (DNA): TGTGCCAGCAGTAAGGACAGTGCTGGGGCCAACGTCCTGACTTTC. Variable domain in full (rest from reference TRBV25-1 and TRBJ2-6): EADIYQTPRYLVIGTGKKITLECSQTMGHDKMYWYQQDPGMELHLIHYSYGVNSTEKGDLSSESTVSRIRTEHFPLTLESARPSHTSQYLCASSKDSAGANVLTFGAGSRLTVL.

This chain uses TRBV7-2 with TRBJ2-1; D might be TRBD2 (6 bases). V was trimmed by 5 bases and J by 3 bases, leaving 14 bases between them. In germline, CDR1 is SGHTA, CDR2 FQGNSA. This CDR3 comprises 15 residues. CDR3 sequence: CASSPGRGDYNEQFF. CDR3 DNA: TGTGCCAGCAGCCCGGGGCGGGGTGACTACAATGAGCAGTTCTTC.